This TCR beta chain was observed in a study of blood T cell repertoires in COVID-19. The CDR3 is 17 amino acids. From germline, CDR1 is LNHDA and CDR2 SQIVND (reference sequence). V lost 1 base and J 1 base, leaving 14 bases between the germline ends. Profiling relied on immunoSEQ multiplex PCR, and the TCRdb table lists in-frame clones only, not all of them. The sample yields about 250,000 clones, about 87% seen once. The sample was peripheral blood. The J gene is TRBJ1-5, the V gene TRBV19; D not resolved. The TCR comes from a woman aged 25 to 39 with COVID-19, enrolled during active disease. CDR3 coding DNA: TGTGCCAGTAGTATAGTTGATTGGGCAGGCAGCAATCAGCCCCAGCATTTT. Its protein product is CASSIVDWAGSNQPQHF.